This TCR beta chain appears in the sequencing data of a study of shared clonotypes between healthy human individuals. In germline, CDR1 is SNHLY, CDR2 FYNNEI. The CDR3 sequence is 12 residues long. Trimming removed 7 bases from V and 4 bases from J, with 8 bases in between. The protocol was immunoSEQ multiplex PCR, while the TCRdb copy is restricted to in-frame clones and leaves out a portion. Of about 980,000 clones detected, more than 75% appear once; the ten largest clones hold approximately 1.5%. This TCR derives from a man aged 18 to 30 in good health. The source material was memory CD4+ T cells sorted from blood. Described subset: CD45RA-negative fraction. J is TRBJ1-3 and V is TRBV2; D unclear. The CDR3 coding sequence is TGTGCCAGCACTAGGTTCGGAAACACCATATATTTT. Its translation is CASTRFGNTIYF.